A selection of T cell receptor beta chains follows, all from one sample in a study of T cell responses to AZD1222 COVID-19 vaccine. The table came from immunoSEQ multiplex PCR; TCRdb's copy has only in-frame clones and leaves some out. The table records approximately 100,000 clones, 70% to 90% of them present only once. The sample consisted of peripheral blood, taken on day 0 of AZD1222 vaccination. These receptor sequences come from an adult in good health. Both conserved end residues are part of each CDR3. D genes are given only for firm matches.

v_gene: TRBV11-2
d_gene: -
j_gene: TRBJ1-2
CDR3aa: CASPLYTF
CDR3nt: TGTGCCAGCCCTCTCTACACCTTC

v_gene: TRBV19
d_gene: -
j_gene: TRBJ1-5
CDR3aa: CASSIEDGPHQPQHF
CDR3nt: TGTGCCAGTAGTATAGAGGACGGCCCGCATCAGCCCCAGCATTTT

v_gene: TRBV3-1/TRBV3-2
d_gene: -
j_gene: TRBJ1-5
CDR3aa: CASRTGFLSGQPQHF
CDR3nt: TGTGCCAGCAGAACAGGGTTTTTGTCGGGTCAGCCCCAGCATTTT

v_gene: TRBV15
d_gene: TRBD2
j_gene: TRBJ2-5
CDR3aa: CATSRDRFGRAQYF
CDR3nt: TGTGCCACCAGCAGAGATCGATTTGGGAGGGCCCAGTACTTC

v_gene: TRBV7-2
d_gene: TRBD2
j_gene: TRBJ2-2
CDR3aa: CASSLGVVAGSLAGELFF
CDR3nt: TGTGCCAGCAGCTTAGGGGTAGTAGCGGGAAGCTTGGCCGGGGAGCTGTTTTTT

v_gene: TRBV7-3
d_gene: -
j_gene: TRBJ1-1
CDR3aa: CASSFPGNTEAFF
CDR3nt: TGTGCCAGCAGCTTTCCAGGGAACACTGAAGCTTTCTTT

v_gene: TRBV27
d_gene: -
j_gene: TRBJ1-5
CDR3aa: CASSFSRGRQPQHF
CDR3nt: TGTGCCAGCAGTTTTTCTCGGGGTCGCCAGCCCCAGCATTTT

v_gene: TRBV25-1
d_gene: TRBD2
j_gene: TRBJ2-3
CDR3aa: CASSKTSANTDTQYF
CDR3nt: TGTGCCAGCAGTAAGACTAGCGCGAACACAGATACGCAGTATTTT

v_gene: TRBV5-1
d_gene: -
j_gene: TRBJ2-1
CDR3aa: CASRPSAPHEQFF
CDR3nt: TGCGCCAGCAGACCCAGCGCCCCGCATGAGCAGTTCTTC

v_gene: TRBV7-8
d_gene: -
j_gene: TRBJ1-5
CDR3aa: CASSGRTGPRPQPQHF
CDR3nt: TGTGCCAGCAGCGGCAGGACGGGGCCCCGCCCCCAGCCCCAGCATTTT

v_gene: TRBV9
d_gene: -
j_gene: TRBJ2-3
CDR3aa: CASSAEGGTQYF
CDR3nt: TGTGCCAGCAGCGCCGAGGGGGGTACGCAGTATTTT

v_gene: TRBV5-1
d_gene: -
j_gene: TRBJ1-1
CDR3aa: CASSVRVRGTEAFF
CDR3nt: TGCGCCAGCAGCGTGAGGGTTCGGGGCACTGAAGCTTTCTTT

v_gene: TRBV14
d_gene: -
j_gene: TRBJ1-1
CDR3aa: CASSPREAFF
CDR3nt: TGTGCCAGCAGCCCGCGTGAAGCTTTCTTT

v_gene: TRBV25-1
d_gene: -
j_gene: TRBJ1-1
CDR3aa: CASTSRPGTEAFF
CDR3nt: TGTGCCAGCACCTCCCGACCGGGCACTGAAGCTTTCTTT

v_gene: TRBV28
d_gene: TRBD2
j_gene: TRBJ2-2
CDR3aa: CATSSSGGLSGGELFF
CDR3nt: TGTGCCACCAGCAGCAGCGGGGGGCTATCCGGCGGGGAGCTGTTTTTT

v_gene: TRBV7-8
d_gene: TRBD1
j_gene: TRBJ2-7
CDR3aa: CASSKDGTGAYEQYF
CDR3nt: TGTGCCAGCAGCAAAGACGGGACAGGAGCCTACGAGCAGTACTTC

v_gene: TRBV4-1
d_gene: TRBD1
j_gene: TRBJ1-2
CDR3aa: CASSQDRGQLSYGYTF
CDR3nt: TGCGCCAGCAGCCAAGATCGGGGACAGCTTTCCTATGGCTACACCTTC

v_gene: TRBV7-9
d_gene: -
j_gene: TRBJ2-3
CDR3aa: CASSSGRAQYF
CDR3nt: TGTGCCAGCAGCTCAGGTCGGGCGCAGTATTTT

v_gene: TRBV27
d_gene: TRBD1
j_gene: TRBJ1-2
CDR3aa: CASSLDRGNYGYTF
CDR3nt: TGTGCCAGCAGTTTAGACAGGGGGAACTATGGCTACACCTTC

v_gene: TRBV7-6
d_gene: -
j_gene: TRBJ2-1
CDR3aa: CASSLIGGGNYNEQFF
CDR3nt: TGTGCCAGCAGCTTAATTGGTGGGGGCAACTACAATGAGCAGTTCTTC

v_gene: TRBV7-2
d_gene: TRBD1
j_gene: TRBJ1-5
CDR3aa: CASKLGQGDNQPQHF
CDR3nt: TGTGCCAGCAAATTGGGACAGGGAGATAATCAGCCCCAGCATTTT